A selection of T cell receptor beta chains follows, all from one sample in a study of vaccination effects on CD4 cells after COVID-19. What these receptors recognize is not known. The assay was immunoSEQ multiplex PCR, and TCRdb's table has in-frame clones only and misses some. Among more than 9,000 clones listed, less than 75% were seen once. Sequences were derived from CD4+ T cells from PBMCs cultured with SARS-CoV-2 spike peptides, sampled after COVID-19 vaccination. Receptor source: a human donor who received a COVID-19 vaccine. Both conserved end residues are part of each CDR3. A D gene is named only where the DNA matches it firmly. The size of a clone is reported for some rows only, either as once, few or many, or as a class for expanded clones.

V gene	J gene	clone size	D gene	CDR3 DNA	CDR3 protein
TRBV13	TRBJ2-3	few	.	TGTGCCAGCAGCTCCTATATGAGAGAAGGGGCAGATACGCAGTATTTT	CASSSYMREGADTQYF
TRBV14	TRBJ2-2	.	.	TGTGCCAGCAGCCAAGTCCAGGAGCTGTTTTTT	CASSQVQELFF
TRBV27	TRBJ2-5	.	TRBD2	TGTGCCAGCAGTTTAGGACTAGCGGGAGAAGAGACCCAGTACTTC	CASSLGLAGEETQYF
TRBV30	TRBJ1-2	.	.	TGTGCCTGGAGTAATGCAGAACCCACTAACTATGGCTACACCTTC	CAWSNAEPTNYGYTF
TRBV5-4	TRBJ1-1	few	.	TGTGCCAGCAGCTTGGGACAGCTTCTGAACACTGAAGCTTTCTTT	CASSLGQLLNTEAFF
TRBV7-2	TRBJ2-7	.	.	TGTGCCAGCAGCCCAGGCCCGACTCCCTGGGAGCAGTACTTC	CASSPGPTPWEQYF
TRBV29-1	TRBJ1-2	.	.	TGCAGCGCCACTAATCGGGGTGGATCTAACTATGGCTACACCTTC	CSATNRGGSNYGYTF
TRBV6-5	TRBJ1-2	.	.	TGTGCCAGCAGTTACTCCCAGGGGAACTATGGCTACACCTTC	CASSYSQGNYGYTF
TRBV5-4	TRBJ1-1	few	TRBD1	TGTGCCAGCAGCCGGACAGGGGGCACTGAAGCTTTCTTT	CASSRTGGTEAFF
TRBV10-2	TRBJ2-3	.	.	TGCGCCAGCAGTGTTAGCGGACGCACAGATACGCAGTATTTT	CASSVSGRTDTQYF
TRBV11-2	TRBJ2-5	few	.	TGTGCCAGCAGCTTAGATGGGGAAGAGACCCAGTACTTC	CASSLDGEETQYF
TRBV5-4	TRBJ2-5	.	TRBD1	TGTGCCAGCAGCCTGGGGACAGTCCAAGAGACCCAGTACTTC	CASSLGTVQETQYF
TRBV7-8	TRBJ1-1	.	.	TGTGCCAGCAGCTTAGGACGTATGGCTTTCTTT	CASSLGRMAFF
TRBV9	TRBJ2-6	.	TRBD1	TGTGCCAGCAGTATACAGGGGTCCGGGGCCAACGTCCTGACTTTC	CASSIQGSGANVLTF
TRBV12-5	TRBJ1-5	few	.	TGTGCTAGTGGTTTGGGACAGTCTCAGCCCCAGCATTTT	CASGLGQSQPQHF
TRBV2	TRBJ2-7	.	.	TGTGCCAGCAACCGGGACAACTCCTACGAGCAGTACTTC	CASNRDNSYEQYF
TRBV19	TRBJ1-2	.	.	TGTGCCAGTAGGTTTTCCGCGGGAGACTATGGCTACACCTTC	CASRFSAGDYGYTF
TRBV5-6	TRBJ2-3	once	TRBD1	TGTGCCAGCAGCCACAGGACAGGAGGCACAGATACGCAGTATTTT	CASSHRTGGTDTQYF
TRBV6-5	TRBJ2-7	.	TRBD2	TGTGCCAGCAGCTCCCTCGCGGGCGGGAGATACGAGCAGTACTTC	CASSSLAGGRYEQYF
TRBV2	TRBJ1-5	.	.	TGTGCCAGCAGTGGAAGCAGGGGCGGTTATTTAGAGAATCAGCCCCAGCATTTT	CASSGSRGGYLENQPQHF
TRBV4-1	TRBJ2-7	once	.	TGCGCCAGCAGCCAATTCGACTCCGAGCAGTACTTC	CASSQFDSEQYF
TRBV30	TRBJ1-3	few	.	TGTGCCTGGAGTGTACCGATTGGAAACACCATATATTTT	CAWSVPIGNTIYF
TRBV4-2	TRBJ1-6	few	TRBD1	TGTGCCAGCAGCCAAGTATCAGGGACAGGGTCACCCCTCCACTTT	CASSQVSGTGSPLHF
TRBV5-1	TRBJ1-1	.	TRBD1	TGCGCCAGCAGCCTCGCAGGGGGGGTGAACACTGAAGCTTTCTTT	CASSLAGGVNTEAFF
TRBV7-9	TRBJ2-4	.	TRBD1	TGTGCCAGCAGCTTATTGGTGACAGGGGACAAAAACATTCAGTACTTC	CASSLLVTGDKNIQYF
TRBV7-9	TRBJ1-4	.	TRBD1	TGTGCCAGCAGCTCCTGGACAGGGAAAAATGAAAAACTGTTTTTT	CASSSWTGKNEKLFF
TRBV6-5	TRBJ1-1	medium-sized	.	TGTGCCAGCACCCGGTCCCTTGAAGCTTTCTTT	CASTRSLEAFF
TRBV6-1	TRBJ2-5	.	.	TGTGCCAGCAGTGACAGGAGGGACGCATTCCCCGGGGTAGAGACCCAGTACTTC	CASSDRRDAFPGVETQYF
TRBV2	TRBJ2-7	.	.	TGTGCCAGCAGTGAAATCCAGGGGGGATCCTACGAGCAGTACTTC	CASSEIQGGSYEQYF
TRBV6-5	TRBJ1-4	.	.	TGTGCCAGCAGTTACTCGAAATGGGGAGAAGGTGAAAAACTGTTTTTT	CASSYSKWGEGEKLFF
TRBV11-2	TRBJ2-7	.	.	TGTGCCAGCAGCTCCAGGGGTTACGAGCAGTACTTC	CASSSRGYEQYF
TRBV7-6	TRBJ2-5	.	TRBD1	TGTGCCAGCAGCTTAACACCCCCTCAGACAGGGGGCTACGAGACCCAGTACTTC	CASSLTPPQTGGYETQYF
TRBV4-1	TRBJ2-2	.	.	TGCGCCAGCAGCCAAGAGGGCAGGGGGAACACCGGGGAGCTGTTTTTT	CASSQEGRGNTGELFF
TRBV30	TRBJ2-1	few	TRBD2	TGTGCCTGGAGTGGTCTAGCGGGAAGCTCCTACAATGAGCAGTTCTTC	CAWSGLAGSSYNEQFF
TRBV7-9	TRBJ1-2	few	TRBD1	TGTGCCAGCAGCTTAGCAGGACAGGCCCACACCTTC	CASSLAGQAHTF
TRBV29-1	TRBJ1-5	few	.	TGCAGCGTTGCGGGCGCCAATCAGCCCCAGCATTTT	CSVAGANQPQHF
TRBV30	TRBJ1-5	.	.	TGTGCCTGGAGTGTAGGAGGTGTGAATCAGCCCCAGCATTTT	CAWSVGGVNQPQHF
TRBV3-1/TRBV3-2	TRBJ1-2	.	.	TGTGCCAGCAGCCTATTGACGGAGGTCCATGGCTACACCTTC	CASSLLTEVHGYTF
TRBV12-3/TRBV12-4	TRBJ1-1	.	.	TGTGCCAGCAGTTTCGTGGGGGTTGAAGCTTTCTTT	CASSFVGVEAFF
TRBV6-5	TRBJ1-6	.	TRBD1	TGTGCCAGCAGGCTGCGGGACAGGGGTTCACCCCTCCACTTT	CASRLRDRGSPLHF